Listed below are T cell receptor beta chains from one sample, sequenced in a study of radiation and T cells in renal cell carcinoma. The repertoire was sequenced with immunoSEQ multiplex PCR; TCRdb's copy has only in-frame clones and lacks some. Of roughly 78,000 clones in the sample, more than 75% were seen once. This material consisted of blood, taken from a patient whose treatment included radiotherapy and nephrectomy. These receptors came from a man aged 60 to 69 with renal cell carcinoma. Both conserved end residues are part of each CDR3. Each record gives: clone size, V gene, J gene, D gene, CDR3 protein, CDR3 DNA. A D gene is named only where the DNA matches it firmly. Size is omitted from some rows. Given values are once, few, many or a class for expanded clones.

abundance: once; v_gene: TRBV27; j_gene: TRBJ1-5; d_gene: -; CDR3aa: CASSLSRWNQPQHF; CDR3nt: TGTGCCAGCAGTTTATCCCGGTGGAATCAGCCCCAGCATTTT
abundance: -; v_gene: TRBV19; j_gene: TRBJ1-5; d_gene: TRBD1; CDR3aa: CASTMGTGSGQPQHF; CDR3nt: TGTGCCAGTACCATGGGGACAGGATCGGGTCAGCCCCAGCATTTT
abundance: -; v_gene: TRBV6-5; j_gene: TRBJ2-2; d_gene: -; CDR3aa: CASERAVDTGELFF; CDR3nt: TGTGCCAGCGAACGGGCCGTGGACACCGGGGAGCTGTTTTTT
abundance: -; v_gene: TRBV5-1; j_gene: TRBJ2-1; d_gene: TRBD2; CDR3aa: CASSGRLAGLYNEQFF; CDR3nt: TGCGCCAGCAGCGGTAGACTAGCAGGGCTTTACAATGAGCAGTTCTTC
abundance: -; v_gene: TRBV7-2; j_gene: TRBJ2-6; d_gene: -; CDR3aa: CASSLVGGASGANVLTF; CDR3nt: TGTGCCAGCAGCTTAGTCGGAGGGGCCTCTGGGGCCAACGTCCTGACTTTC
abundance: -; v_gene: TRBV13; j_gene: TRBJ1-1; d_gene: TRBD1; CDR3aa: CASSPLGQGENTEAFF; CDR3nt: TGTGCCAGCAGCCCTCTCGGACAGGGAGAGAACACTGAAGCTTTCTTT
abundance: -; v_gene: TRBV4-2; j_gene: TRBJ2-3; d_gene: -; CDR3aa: CASSQDGADSTDTQYF; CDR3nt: TGTGCCAGCAGCCAAGACGGCGCGGATAGCACAGATACGCAGTATTTT
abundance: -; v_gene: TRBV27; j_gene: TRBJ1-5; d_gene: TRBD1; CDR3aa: CASSSRQGGWSNQPQHF; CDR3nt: TGTGCCAGCAGTTCCCGACAGGGTGGTTGGAGCAATCAGCCCCAGCATTTT
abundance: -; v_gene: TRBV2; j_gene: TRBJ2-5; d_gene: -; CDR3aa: CASSGQGRGAGGFGETQYF; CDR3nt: TGTGCCAGCAGTGGACAGGGGCGCGGAGCGGGAGGCTTTGGAGAGACCCAGTACTTC
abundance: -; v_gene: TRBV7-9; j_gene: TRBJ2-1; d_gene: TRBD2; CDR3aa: CASSLEREVGNEQFF; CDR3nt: TGTGCCAGCAGCTTAGAGCGGGAGGTGGGCAATGAGCAGTTCTTC
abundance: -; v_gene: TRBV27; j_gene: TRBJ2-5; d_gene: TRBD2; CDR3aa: CASRASGRAWRETQYF; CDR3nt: TGTGCCAGCAGAGCTAGCGGGAGGGCCTGGCGAGAGACCCAGTACTTC
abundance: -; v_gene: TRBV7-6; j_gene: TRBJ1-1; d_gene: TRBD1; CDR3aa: CASSSTTGGTEAFF; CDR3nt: TGTGCCAGCAGCTCGACGACAGGGGGCACTGAAGCTTTCTTT
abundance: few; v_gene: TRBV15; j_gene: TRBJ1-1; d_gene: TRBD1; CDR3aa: CATSEEGQRMNTEAFF; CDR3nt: TGTGCCACCAGCGAGGAGGGACAGAGGATGAACACTGAAGCTTTCTTT
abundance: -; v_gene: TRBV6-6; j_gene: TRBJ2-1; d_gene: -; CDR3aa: CASSYSIAELYNEQFF; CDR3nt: TGTGCCAGCAGTTACTCGATAGCGGAACTCTACAATGAGCAGTTCTTC
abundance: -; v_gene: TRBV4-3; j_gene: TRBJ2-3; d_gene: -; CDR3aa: CASSQDGGRLGDTQYF; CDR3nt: TGCGCCAGCAGCCAAGATGGCGGTAGGCTGGGGGATACGCAGTATTTT
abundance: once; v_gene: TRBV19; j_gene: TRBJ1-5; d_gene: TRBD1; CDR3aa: CASTPLQGASNQPQHF; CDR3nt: TGTGCCAGTACCCCGCTCCAGGGGGCCTCCAATCAGCCCCAGCATTTT
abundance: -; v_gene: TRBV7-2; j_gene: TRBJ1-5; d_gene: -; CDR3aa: CASSLQGLDQPQHF; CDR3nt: TGTGCCAGCAGCTTACAGGGGCTGGACCAGCCCCAGCATTTT
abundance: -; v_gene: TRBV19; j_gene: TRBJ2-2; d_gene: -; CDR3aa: CASSIGRASNTGELFF; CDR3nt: TGTGCCAGTAGTATTGGGCGGGCTTCGAACACCGGGGAGCTGTTTTTT
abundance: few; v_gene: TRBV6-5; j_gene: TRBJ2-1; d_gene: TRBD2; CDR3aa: CASSVAGGSENEQFF; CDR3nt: TGTGCCAGCAGCGTAGCGGGAGGGTCCGAAAATGAGCAGTTCTTC
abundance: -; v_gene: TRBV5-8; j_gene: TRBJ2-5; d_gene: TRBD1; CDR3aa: CASSRRTGGKGETQYF; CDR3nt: TGTGCCAGCAGCCGACGGACAGGGGGGAAGGGAGAGACCCAGTACTTC
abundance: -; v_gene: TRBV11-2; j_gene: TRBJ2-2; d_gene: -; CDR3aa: CASSLGAGAATGELFF; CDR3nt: TGTGCCAGCAGCTTAGGAGCAGGGGCGGCCACCGGGGAGCTGTTTTTT
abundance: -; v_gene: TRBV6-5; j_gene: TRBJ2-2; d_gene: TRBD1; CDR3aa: CASSLRQGALGKLFF; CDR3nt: TGTGCCAGCAGCCTACGACAGGGTGCCCTCGGGAAGCTGTTTTTT
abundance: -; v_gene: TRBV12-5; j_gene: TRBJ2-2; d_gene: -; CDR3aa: CASGPQRTGELFF; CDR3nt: TGTGCTAGTGGTCCGCAGCGAACCGGGGAGCTGTTTTTT
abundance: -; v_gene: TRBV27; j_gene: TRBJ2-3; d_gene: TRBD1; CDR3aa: CATNTDRAADTQYF; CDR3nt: TGTGCCACCAACACGGACAGGGCAGCAGATACGCAGTATTTT
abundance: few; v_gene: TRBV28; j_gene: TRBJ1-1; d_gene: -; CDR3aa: CASRGRPAWGAFF; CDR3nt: TGTGCCAGCAGGGGCAGGCCTGCTTGGGGGGCTTTCTTT
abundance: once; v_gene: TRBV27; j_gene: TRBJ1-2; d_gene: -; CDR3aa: CASSHTGTTYGYTF; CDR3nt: TGTGCCAGCAGCCATACCGGGACAACCTATGGCTACACCTTC
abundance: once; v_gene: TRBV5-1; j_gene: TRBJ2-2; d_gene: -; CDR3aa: CASSLSRGTTGELFF; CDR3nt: TGCGCCAGCAGCTTGAGTCGGGGGACGACCGGGGAGCTGTTTTTT
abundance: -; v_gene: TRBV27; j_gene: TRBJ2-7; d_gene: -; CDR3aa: CASSLKVSYEQYF; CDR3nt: TGTGCCAGCAGTTTGAAGGTTTCCTACGAGCAGTACTTC
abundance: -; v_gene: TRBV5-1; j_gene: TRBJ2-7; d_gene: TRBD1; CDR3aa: CASSRTGVSPYEQYF; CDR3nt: TGCGCCAGCAGCAGGACAGGGGTCTCCCCCTACGAGCAGTACTTC
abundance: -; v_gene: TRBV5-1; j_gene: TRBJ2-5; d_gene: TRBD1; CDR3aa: CASSLQGAETQYF; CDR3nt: TGCGCCAGCAGCTTACAGGGGGCCGAGACCCAGTACTTC
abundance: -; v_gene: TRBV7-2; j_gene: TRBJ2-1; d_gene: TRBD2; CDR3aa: CASSLDWTSGNNEQFF; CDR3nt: TGTGCCAGCAGCTTGGACTGGACTAGCGGTAACAATGAGCAGTTCTTC
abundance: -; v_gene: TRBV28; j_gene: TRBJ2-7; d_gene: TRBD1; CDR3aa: CASSTTGSHEQYF; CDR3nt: TGTGCCAGCAGCACGACAGGGTCCCACGAGCAGTACTTC
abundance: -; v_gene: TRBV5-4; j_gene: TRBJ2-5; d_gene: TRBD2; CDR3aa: CASSWASGSRETQYF; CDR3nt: TGTGCCAGCAGCTGGGCTAGCGGGAGTAGAGAGACCCAGTACTTC
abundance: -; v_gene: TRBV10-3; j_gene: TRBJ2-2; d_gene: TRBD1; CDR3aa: CAIGTGEGTGELFF; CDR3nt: TGTGCCATTGGGACAGGGGAAGGTACCGGGGAGCTGTTTTTT
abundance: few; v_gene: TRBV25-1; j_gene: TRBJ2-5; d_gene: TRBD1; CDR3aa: CASTPRTGNPWEETQYF; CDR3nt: TGTGCCAGCACCCCCCGGACAGGGAACCCGTGGGAAGAGACCCAGTACTTC
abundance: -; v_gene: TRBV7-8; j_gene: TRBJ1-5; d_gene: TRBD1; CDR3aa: CASSPHRGVSNQPQHF; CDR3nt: TGTGCCAGCAGCCCACACAGGGGGGTGAGCAATCAGCCCCAGCATTTT
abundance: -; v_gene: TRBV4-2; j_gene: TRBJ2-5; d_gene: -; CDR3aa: CASSQERWETQYF; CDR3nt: TGTGCCAGCAGCCAAGAACGGTGGGAGACCCAGTACTTC
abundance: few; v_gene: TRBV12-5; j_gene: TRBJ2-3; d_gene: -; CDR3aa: CASGQRTDTQYF; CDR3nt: TGTGCTAGTGGTCAGCGGACAGATACGCAGTATTTT
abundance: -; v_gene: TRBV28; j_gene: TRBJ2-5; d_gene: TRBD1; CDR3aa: CASSSPGQKTQYF; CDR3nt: TGTGCCAGCAGTTCACCGGGACAGAAGACCCAGTACTTC
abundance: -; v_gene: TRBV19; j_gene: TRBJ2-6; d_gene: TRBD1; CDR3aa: CASSSMTGGLSGANVLTF; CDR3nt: TGTGCCAGTAGTTCGATGACAGGGGGTTTGTCTGGGGCCAACGTCCTGACTTTC
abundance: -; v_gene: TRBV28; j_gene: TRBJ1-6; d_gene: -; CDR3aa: CASSLGRRSLHF; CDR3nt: TGTGCCAGCAGTTTGGGGCGCCGTTCTCTCCACTTT
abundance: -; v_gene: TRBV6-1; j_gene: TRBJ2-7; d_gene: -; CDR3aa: CASRGGAYEQYF; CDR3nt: TGTGCCAGCCGTGGAGGGGCCTACGAGCAGTACTTC
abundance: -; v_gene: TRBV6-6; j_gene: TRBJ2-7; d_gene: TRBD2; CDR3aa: CASSYGTRGYEQYF; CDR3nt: TGTGCCAGCAGTTACGGGACTAGAGGCTACGAGCAGTACTTC
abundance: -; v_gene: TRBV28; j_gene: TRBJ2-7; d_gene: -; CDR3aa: CASSFRQGSSYEQYF; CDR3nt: TGTGCCAGCAGTTTTCGGCAGGGTAGCTCCTACGAGCAGTACTTC
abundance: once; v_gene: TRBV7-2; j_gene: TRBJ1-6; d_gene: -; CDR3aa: CASSLEWGANNSPLHF; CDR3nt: TGTGCCAGCAGCTTAGAGTGGGGGGCTAATAATTCACCCCTCCACTTT
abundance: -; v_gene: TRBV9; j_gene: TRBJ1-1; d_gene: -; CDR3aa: CASSVGNRPDTEAFF; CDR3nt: TGTGCCAGCAGCGTAGGAAACAGGCCTGACACTGAAGCTTTCTTT
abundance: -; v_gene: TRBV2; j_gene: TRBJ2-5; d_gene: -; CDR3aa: CASTSEWTQYF; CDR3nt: TGTGCCAGCACTTCCGAGTGGACCCAGTACTTC
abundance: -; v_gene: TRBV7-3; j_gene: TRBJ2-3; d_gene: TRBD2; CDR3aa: CASSLSGRSDTQYF; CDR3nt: TGTGCCAGCAGCTTAAGCGGGAGATCAGATACGCAGTATTTT
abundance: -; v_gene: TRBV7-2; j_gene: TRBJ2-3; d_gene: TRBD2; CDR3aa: CASSLALAAVDTQYF; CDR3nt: TGTGCCAGCAGCTTAGCGCTAGCGGCCGTGGATACGCAGTATTTT
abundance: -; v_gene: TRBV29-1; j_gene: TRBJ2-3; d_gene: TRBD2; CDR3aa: CSVEMGGTSGRPASGDTQYF; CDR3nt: TGCAGCGTCGAGATGGGGGGAACTAGCGGGAGGCCAGCTAGCGGGGATACGCAGTATTTT
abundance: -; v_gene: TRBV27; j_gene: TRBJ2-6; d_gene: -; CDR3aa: CASSLLYQTGANVLTF; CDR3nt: TGTGCCAGCAGTTTATTATATCAAACTGGGGCCAACGTCCTGACTTTC
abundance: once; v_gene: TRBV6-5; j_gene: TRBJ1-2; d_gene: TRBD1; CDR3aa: CASSLGQANYGYTF; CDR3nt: TGTGCCAGCAGCTTGGGACAGGCGAACTATGGCTACACCTTC
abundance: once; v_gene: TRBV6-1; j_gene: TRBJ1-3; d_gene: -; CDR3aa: CASSGRVGGLGGNTIYF; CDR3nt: TGTGCCAGCAGTGGCAGGGTAGGGGGTCTGGGCGGAAACACCATATATTTT
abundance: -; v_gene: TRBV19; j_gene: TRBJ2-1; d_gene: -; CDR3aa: CASSKSFDYYNEQFF; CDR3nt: TGTGCCAGTAGTAAAAGTTTCGACTACTACAATGAGCAGTTCTTC